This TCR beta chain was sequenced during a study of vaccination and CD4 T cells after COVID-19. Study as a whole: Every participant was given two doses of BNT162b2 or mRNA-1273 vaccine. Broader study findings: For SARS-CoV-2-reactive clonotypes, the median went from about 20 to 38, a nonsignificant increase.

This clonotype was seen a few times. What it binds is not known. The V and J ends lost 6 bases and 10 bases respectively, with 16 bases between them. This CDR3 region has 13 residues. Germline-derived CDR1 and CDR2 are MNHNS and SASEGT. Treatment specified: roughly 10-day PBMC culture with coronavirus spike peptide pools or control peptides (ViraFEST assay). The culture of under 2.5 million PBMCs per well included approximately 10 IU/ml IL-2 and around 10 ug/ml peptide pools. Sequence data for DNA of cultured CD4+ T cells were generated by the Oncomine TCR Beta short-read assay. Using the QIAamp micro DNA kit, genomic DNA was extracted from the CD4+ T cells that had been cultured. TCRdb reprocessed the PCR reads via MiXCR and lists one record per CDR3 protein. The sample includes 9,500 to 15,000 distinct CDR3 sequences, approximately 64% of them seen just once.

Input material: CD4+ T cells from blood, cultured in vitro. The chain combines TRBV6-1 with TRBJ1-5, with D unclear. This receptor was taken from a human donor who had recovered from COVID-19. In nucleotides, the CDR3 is TGTGCCAGCAGCCTTGGGCGCGGCGGCCCCCAGCATTTT. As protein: CASSLGRGGPQHF.